This T cell receptor (beta chain) comes out of a study of T cell changes during pregnancy in multiple sclerosis (dated by TCRdb to between 2019 and 2020). Study-level background: Changes in the T cell repertoire over the course of pregnancy were examined in this study in women with multiple sclerosis.

With respect to this clone: The antigen this receptor binds is unknown. One base away there is no much larger clone; base qualities are not given.

To prepare the library, the immunoSEQ multiplex PCR assay was applied. TCRdb limited this immuneACCESS table to in-frame rearrangements with V and J called. A share of clones is missing; checked studies link under half to unresolved V genes, and the rest is unexplained. Recorded for this sample are more than 85,000 clones; 85% to 95% of them occurred a single time. 1.1% to 1.5% of the sample comes from the top ten. The germline ends are 6 bases apart after V is trimmed by 9 bases and J by 3 bases. From cysteine to phenylalanine, the CDR3 is 10 amino acids long. CDR3 DNA is the only sequence kept; it has 30 bases, read in frame from the first base. Via the germline V gene, CDR1 is MNHNS and CDR2 SASEGT.

The sequence was collected from a female donor in good health, enrolled as a control in a pregnancy study. The sequences come from peripheral blood, collected in the third trimester of pregnancy. The V and J genes are TRBV6-1 and TRBJ2-7, with the identity of the D gene unclear. CDR3 region: CASFRYEQYF. The nucleotide sequence is TGTGCCAGTTTCCGCTACGAGCAGTACTTC.